Listed below are T cell receptor beta chains from one sample, sequenced in a study of blood T cell repertoires in COVID-19. Data came from immunoSEQ multiplex PCR; TCRdb stores just in-frame clones and leaves some out. This sample has 120,000 or so clones, with about 70% found just once. The sample consisted of peripheral blood. The receptors stem from a man between 60 and 70 years old with acute or convalescent COVID-19. Each CDR3 is given with its conserved first and last residue. The D gene is left open where the match is weak. Not all rows give a size; the values are once, few, many and, for expanded clones, a class.

V	size	D	J	CDR3	DNA
TRBV5-1	-	-	TRBJ1-2	CASSPEGGSFGGYTF	TGCGCCAGCAGCCCTGAGGGCGGCAGCTTCGGCGGCTACACCTTC
TRBV5-1	-	TRBD2	TRBJ2-3	CASSLADSGTSGRDTQYF	TGCGCCAGCAGCTTGGCGGACTCCGGGACTAGCGGGAGGGATACGCAGTATTTT
TRBV7-8	-	TRBD1	TRBJ1-2	CASSPRGQVNGYTF	TGTGCCAGCAGCCCCCGAGGACAGGTCAATGGCTACACCTTC
TRBV6-6	-	TRBD2	TRBJ2-7	CASTRTSGRSYEQYF	TGTGCCAGCACCAGGACTAGCGGGCGTTCCTACGAGCAGTACTTC
TRBV5-1	-	-	TRBJ1-4	CASSSEGRVEEKLFF	TGCGCCAGCAGCTCGGAGGGCAGGGTGGAGGAAAAACTGTTTTTT
TRBV5-1	-	TRBD2	TRBJ2-3	CASSPRVTSGFPDTQYF	TGCGCCAGCAGCCCCCGGGTCACTAGCGGGTTCCCAGATACGCAGTATTTT
TRBV2	-	TRBD1	TRBJ1-1	CASSGTGGMNTEAFF	TGTGCCAGCAGTGGGACAGGGGGAATGAACACTGAAGCTTTCTTT
TRBV24-1	once	TRBD2	TRBJ2-2	CATSDSSGGAISPGELFF	TGTGCCACCAGTGATTCTAGCGGGGGGGCCATCAGTCCCGGGGAGCTGTTTTTT
TRBV30	-	-	TRBJ2-1	CAWSVGQAMSEQFF	TGTGCCTGGAGTGTGGGCCAAGCAATGAGTGAGCAGTTCTTC
TRBV19	once	TRBD1	TRBJ1-1	CASSKGTGWDTEAFF	TGTGCCAGTAGTAAGGGGACAGGATGGGACACTGAAGCTTTCTTT
TRBV24-1	-	TRBD2	TRBJ2-1	CATSDPGLAGTNEQFF	TGTGCCACCAGTGACCCAGGACTAGCGGGAACCAATGAGCAGTTCTTC
TRBV4-1	-	-	TRBJ1-4	CASSHGSGAGNEKLFF	TGCGCCAGCAGCCACGGCAGCGGCGCTGGTAATGAAAAACTGTTTTTT
TRBV2	-	-	TRBJ1-5	CASNGQLDQPQHF	TGTGCCAGCAATGGACAGCTCGATCAGCCCCAGCATTTT
TRBV28	-	-	TRBJ2-7	CASSSPGVSYEQYF	TGTGCCAGCAGTTCTCCGGGAGTCTCCTACGAGCAGTACTTC
TRBV14	once	TRBD2	TRBJ2-2	CASGKAGVGTGELFF	TGTGCCAGCGGTAAAGCGGGAGTAGGAACCGGGGAGCTGTTTTTT
TRBV6-1	few	-	TRBJ2-3	CASSEFGATDTQYF	TGTGCCAGCAGTGAATTTGGAGCCACAGATACGCAGTATTTT
TRBV6-6	-	TRBD1	TRBJ1-2	CASTPTGDYGYTF	TGTGCCAGCACCCCTACAGGGGACTATGGCTACACCTTC
TRBV4-2	-	-	TRBJ2-5	CASSQGGEETQYF	TGTGCCAGCAGCCAAGGGGGGGAAGAGACCCAGTACTTC
TRBV27	-	TRBD1	TRBJ1-5	CASRAEAGTAVGAQHF	TGTGCCAGCAGAGCTGAAGCCGGGACAGCCGTCGGGGCCCAGCATTTT
TRBV24-1	-	-	TRBJ2-1	CATSESGTRTYNEQFF	TGTGCCACCAGTGAGTCCGGGACAAGAACCTACAATGAGCAGTTCTTC
TRBV14	-	TRBD2	TRBJ2-5	CASSQVLAGGRETQYF	TGTGCCAGCAGCCAAGTCCTAGCGGGAGGCCGGGAGACCCAGTACTTC
TRBV6-4	-	-	TRBJ1-2	CASSDGLRGIGGYTF	TGTGCCAGCAGTGACGGACTTCGGGGGATAGGCGGCTACACCTTC
TRBV2	-	-	TRBJ1-2	CASSIEDIGYGYTF	TGTGCCAGCAGCATAGAGGACATTGGCTATGGCTACACCTTC
TRBV10-2	-	TRBD1	TRBJ1-2	CASSGNPGQGFYGYTF	TGCGCCAGCAGCGGAAATCCGGGACAGGGTTTCTATGGCTACACCTTC
TRBV6-6	-	-	TRBJ2-4	CASSFQLAKNIQYF	TGTGCCAGCAGTTTTCAATTAGCCAAAAACATTCAGTACTTC
TRBV6-1	-	-	TRBJ2-2	CASSEFGNTGELFF	TGTGCCAGCAGTGAATTCGGGAACACCGGGGAGCTGTTTTTT
TRBV11-3	-	TRBD1	TRBJ2-4	CASSPTGQGLAKNIQYF	TGTGCCAGCAGCCCGACTGGACAGGGTTTAGCCAAAAACATTCAGTACTTC
TRBV5-8	-	-	TRBJ1-6	CASSGSRTALSHLSPLHF	TGTGCCAGCAGCGGATCAAGGACAGCTCTAAGTCATCTTTCACCCCTCCACTTT
TRBV4-1	-	-	TRBJ1-3	CASSQSGGGSGNTIYF	TGCGCCAGCAGCCAAAGCGGGGGGGGCTCTGGAAACACCATATATTTT
TRBV30	-	-	TRBJ1-1	CAWSPGRGEAFF	TGTGCCTGGAGTCCAGGTCGTGGGGAAGCTTTCTTT
TRBV9	-	-	TRBJ1-2	CASSVNSLINYGYTF	TGTGCCAGCAGCGTAAACAGTCTAATAAACTATGGCTACACCTTC
TRBV29-1	-	-	TRBJ2-1	CSVVTVTRGEQFF	TGCAGCGTTGTAACGGTAACCCGGGGGGAGCAGTTCTTC
TRBV19	-	-	TRBJ2-1	CASQTTRTSYNEQFF	TGTGCCAGTCAGACAACTAGGACCTCCTACAATGAGCAGTTCTTC
TRBV11-2	few	-	TRBJ1-2	CASRPLRWGLDYGYTF	TGTGCCAGCAGGCCCCTTAGGTGGGGGCTGGACTATGGCTACACCTTC
TRBV6-6	-	-	TRBJ1-2	CASTGGDSSSTF	TGTGCCAGCACTGGGGGCGATTCATCTAGCACCTTC
TRBV15	-	-	TRBJ1-2	CATSRGQSYGYTF	TGTGCCACCAGCAGAGGTCAGTCCTATGGCTACACCTTC
TRBV3-1/TRBV3-2	-	-	TRBJ1-1	CASSQSRHPMEKGTEAFF	TGTGCCAGCAGCCAATCACGACACCCAATGGAGAAGGGGACTGAAGCTTTCTTT
TRBV3-1/TRBV3-2	few	TRBD1	TRBJ1-5	CASSPDRAQPQHF	TGTGCCAGCAGCCCAGACAGGGCACAGCCCCAGCATTTT
TRBV19	-	-	TRBJ2-2	CASSRDWFF	TGTGCCAGTAGTAGGGACTGGTTTTTT
TRBV7-8	-	TRBD2	TRBJ2-7	CASSLGLAGDEQYF	TGTGCCAGCAGCTTGGGACTAGCGGGAGACGAGCAGTACTTC
TRBV3-1/TRBV3-2	few	-	TRBJ1-4	CASSQVEGEVYEKLFF	TGTGCCAGCAGCCAAGTTGAGGGGGAAGTTTATGAAAAACTGTTTTTT
TRBV24-1	-	TRBD2	TRBJ2-2	CATSQAGGSGGELFF	TGTGCCACCAGCCAAGCGGGGGGGTCCGGCGGGGAGCTGTTTTTT
TRBV19	-	-	TRBJ1-2	CASSIGGGAYGYTF	TGTGCCAGTAGTATCGGAGGGGGGGCCTATGGCTACACCTTC
TRBV4-2	once	-	TRBJ2-1	CASSLGVGEQFF	TGTGCCAGCAGCCTAGGGGTGGGGGAGCAGTTCTTC
TRBV6-2/TRBV6-3	-	TRBD2	TRBJ2-3	CASSYRQREADTQYF	TGTGCCAGCAGTTACCGCCAGCGGGAGGCGGATACGCAGTATTTT
TRBV21-1	-	-	TRBJ2-7	CASPKWGGAHSYEQYF	TGTGCCAGTCCCAAATGGGGCGGAGCCCACTCCTACGAGCAGTACTTC
TRBV18	-	-	TRBJ1-2	CASSQGEDGYTF	TGTGCCAGCTCACAGGGGGAAGATGGCTACACCTTC
TRBV21-1	few	-	TRBJ1-2	CASSKGGVDYGYTF	TGTGCCAGCAGCAAGGGGGGAGTCGACTATGGCTACACCTTC
TRBV5-1	-	-	TRBJ2-5	CASRMGEAAETQYF	TGCGCCAGCAGGATGGGGGAGGCCGCGGAGACCCAGTACTTC
TRBV3-1/TRBV3-2	-	TRBD1	TRBJ1-2	CASSRAGGRYGYTF	TGTGCCAGCAGCCGGGCAGGGGGCAGGTATGGCTACACCTTC
TRBV28	-	-	TRBJ1-3	CASSLDRPTGNTIYF	TGTGCCAGCAGTTTAGACAGGCCGACGGGAAACACCATATATTTT
TRBV3-1/TRBV3-2	-	-	TRBJ2-1	CASSPVRGSTGNEQFF	TGTGCCAGCAGTCCTGTCAGGGGCTCGACAGGCAATGAGCAGTTCTTC